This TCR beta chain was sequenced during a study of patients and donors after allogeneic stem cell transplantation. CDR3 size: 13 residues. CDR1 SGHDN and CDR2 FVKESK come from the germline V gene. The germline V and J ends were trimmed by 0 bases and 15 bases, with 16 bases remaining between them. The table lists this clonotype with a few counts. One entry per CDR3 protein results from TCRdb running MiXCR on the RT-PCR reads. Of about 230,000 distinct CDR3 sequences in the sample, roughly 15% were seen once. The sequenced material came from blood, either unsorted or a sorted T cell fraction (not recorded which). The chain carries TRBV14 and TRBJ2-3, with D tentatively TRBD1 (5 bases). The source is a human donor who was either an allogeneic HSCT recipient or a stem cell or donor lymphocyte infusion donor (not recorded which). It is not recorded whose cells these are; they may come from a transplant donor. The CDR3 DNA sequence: TGTGCCAGCAGCCAAGAGTTGACAGCGCCCACATATTTT. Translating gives CASSQELTAPTYF.